A selection of T cell receptor beta chains follows, all from one sample in a study of T cell responses to AZD1222 COVID-19 vaccine. TCRdb's table, derived via immunoSEQ multiplex PCR, lists solely in-frame clones and lacks some. The table includes 130,000 or so clones, about 90% detected once. The sample in question was peripheral blood, obtained on day 0 of AZD1222 vaccination. These TCRs come from an adult in good health. The CDR3 runs from the conserved cysteine through the conserved F or W. D genes are given only for firm matches. Some rows have no size entry. The others give once, few or many, or a class for an expanded clone.

-,TRBJ2-5,-,TRBV18,CASSPYQETQYF,TGTGCCAGCTCCCCGTACCAAGAGACCCAGTACTTC
-,TRBJ2-7,-,TRBV6-5,CASRALGGSDEQYF,TGTGCCAGCAGGGCCCTCGGGGGCAGCGACGAGCAGTACTTC
-,TRBJ1-3,-,TRBV7-2,CASSSYYITGNTIYF,TGTGCCAGCAGCTCATATTACATCACTGGAAACACCATATATTTT
-,TRBJ2-3,-,TRBV12-3/TRBV12-4,CASSLNRDTQYF,TGTGCCAGCAGTTTGAATCGAGATACGCAGTATTTT
TRBD1,TRBJ1-1,-,TRBV7-9,CASSPRRGRTEAFF,TGTGCCAGCAGCCCGAGAAGGGGGCGAACTGAAGCTTTCTTT
-,TRBJ1-5,-,TRBV27,CASSLSHAGGYSNQPQHF,TGTGCCAGCAGTTTATCGCACGCGGGCGGTTATAGCAATCAGCCCCAGCATTTT
TRBD2,TRBJ2-3,-,TRBV3-1/TRBV3-2,CASSRIPGLITDTQYF,TGTGCCAGCAGCAGAATTCCGGGACTAATCACAGATACGCAGTATTTT
-,TRBJ2-5,-,TRBV6-5,CASTDPTETQYF,TGTGCCAGCACGGACCCCACAGAGACCCAGTACTTC
-,TRBJ2-7,-,TRBV9,CASSPRAGSGLSYEQYF,TGTGCCAGCAGCCCCCGAGCGGGCAGCGGGCTCTCCTACGAGCAGTACTTC
TRBD1,TRBJ1-2,-,TRBV7-8,CASSAGGGPGYTF,TGTGCCAGCAGCGCAGGGGGCGGCCCTGGCTACACCTTC
-,TRBJ2-7,once,TRBV4-3,CASSQYRDDEQYF,TGCGCCAGCAGCCAATACAGGGATGACGAGCAGTACTTC
-,TRBJ1-5,-,TRBV28,CASSTGNSNQPQHF,TGTGCCAGCAGCACAGGGAATAGCAATCAGCCCCAGCATTTT
-,TRBJ1-6,-,TRBV12-5,CASGKGLYNSPLHF,TGTGCTAGTGGCAAGGGACTCTATAATTCACCCCTCCACTTT
TRBD1,TRBJ2-6,-,TRBV7-9,CASSPPGQGALGANVLTF,TGTGCCAGCAGCCCGCCGGGACAGGGGGCGTTAGGGGCCAACGTCCTGACTTTC
-,TRBJ1-6,-,TRBV7-2,CASSLVSVGSPLHF,TGTGCCAGCAGCTTAGTCTCGGTTGGGTCACCCCTCCACTTT
TRBD1,TRBJ2-7,-,TRBV6-5,CASGDRGLYEQYF,TGTGCCAGCGGAGACAGGGGGCTCTACGAGCAGTACTTC
TRBD1,TRBJ2-7,once,TRBV10-3,CAISESGGGYEQYF,TGTGCCATCAGTGAGTCAGGGGGCGGGTACGAGCAGTACTTC
TRBD1,TRBJ1-2,-,TRBV5-1,CASSWGQGADGYTF,TGCGCCAGCAGCTGGGGACAGGGGGCTGACGGCTACACCTTC
-,TRBJ2-7,-,TRBV7-2,CASSFAGQGQQYF,TGTGCCAGCAGCTTTGCGGGCCAGGGACAGCAGTACTTC
-,TRBJ1-1,-,TRBV7-2,CASSLGVTEGTEAFF,TGTGCCAGCAGCTTAGGCGTCACCGAGGGCACTGAAGCTTTCTTT
-,TRBJ1-1,-,TRBV19,CASNGYLGAGTEAFF,TGTGCCAGTAATGGCTATCTCGGGGCGGGCACTGAAGCTTTCTTT
TRBD1,TRBJ1-1,-,TRBV19,CASSIDRDRGFTEAFF,TGTGCCAGTAGTATTGACCGGGACAGGGGTTTTACTGAAGCTTTCTTT
TRBD1,TRBJ1-2,-,TRBV12-3/TRBV12-4,CASSSQQGVGSTF,TGTGCCAGCAGTTCCCAACAGGGGGTGGGCTCCACCTTC
TRBD1,TRBJ1-2,-,TRBV6-2/TRBV6-3,CASSYSTRGEGGYTF,TGTGCCAGCAGTTACTCGACCAGGGGGGAAGGCGGCTACACCTTC
TRBD2,TRBJ2-5,-,TRBV19,CASTPNSGGARETQYF,TGTGCCAGTACCCCCAATAGCGGGGGGGCCAGAGAGACCCAGTACTTC
-,TRBJ2-7,-,TRBV6-4,CASSGTEGGEQYF,TGTGCCAGCAGTGGGACCGAAGGAGGCGAGCAGTACTTC
-,TRBJ1-5,-,TRBV5-6,CASSWGDTINQPQHF,TGTGCCAGCAGCTGGGGGGACACCATAAATCAGCCCCAGCATTTT